This T cell receptor beta chain derives from a study of identical twins. This clonotype was seen more than once but under ten times. The antigen remains unidentified. A universal primer binding site was introduced by template switching. The final cDNA contained unique molecular identifiers. TCRdb used MiXCR to reprocess the 5' RACE reads, holding one entry per CDR3 protein. Of some 460,000 distinct CDR3 sequences in the sample, 13% to 15% were seen once. The CDR3 has 14 amino acids. The V segment lost 8 bases and the J segment 6 bases; nucleotides outside the gene matches: 8. The germline CDR1 and CDR2 sequences are DFQATT and SNEGSKA (reference sequence). Study outcomes and limitations: Zero-insertion findings could be partly confounded by invariant cells (MAIT and iNKT cells). Within beta out-of-frame sequences, the excess sharing observed between twins was weaker. Low generation probability was overrepresented in out-of-frame alpha sequences shared by twins.

The data also belong to a second study, concerning yellow fever vaccine responses in identical twins.

Sequenced material: CD4+ T cells sorted from blood. This sequence originates from a young woman in good health. This chain links TRBV20-1 with TRBJ2-2; 11 bases fit TRBD2. CDR3 nucleotides: TGCAGTCCCAAACTAGCGGGAGATTCCGGGGAGCTGTTTTTT. Protein sequence: CSPKLAGDSGELFF.